The entry below describes one T cell receptor beta chain. The protocol was immunoSEQ multiplex PCR, while the TCRdb copy is restricted to in-frame clones and leaves out a portion. Of 200,000 to 250,000 clones listed, about 94% are singletons. These data come from a study of control samples from healthy donors and cancer patients. This CDR3 has 15 amino acids. J lost 7 bases, V lost 0 bases, and 7 bases had no gene match. Germline V lookup: CDR1 LNHNV, CDR2 YYDKDF (reference sequence). This TCR was recovered from a man in his fifties in good health. The V gene is TRBV15, the J gene TRBJ2-5, with TRBD2 identical over 8 bases. Sequencing was performed on blood. The CDR3 reads CATSRDRGGVRTQYF. In nucleotides, the CDR3 is TGTGCCACCAGCAGAGATCGGGGGGGTGTGAGGACCCAGTACTTC.